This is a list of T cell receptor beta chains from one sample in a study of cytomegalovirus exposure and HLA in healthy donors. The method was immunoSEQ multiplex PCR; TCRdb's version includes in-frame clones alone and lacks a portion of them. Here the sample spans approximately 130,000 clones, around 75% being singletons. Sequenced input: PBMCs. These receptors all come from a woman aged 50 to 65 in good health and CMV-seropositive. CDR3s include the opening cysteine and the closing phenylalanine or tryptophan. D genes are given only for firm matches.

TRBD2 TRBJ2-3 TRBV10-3 CAISAGAGVASTDTQYF
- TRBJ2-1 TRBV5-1 CASSPVNWTSRDYNEQFF
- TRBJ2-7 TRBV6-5 CASRLRGFYEQYF
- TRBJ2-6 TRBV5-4 CASSLDSQGANVLTF
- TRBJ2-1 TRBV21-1 CASSKKGDPSSYNEQFF
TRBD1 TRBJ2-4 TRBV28 CASRSPGQENIQYF
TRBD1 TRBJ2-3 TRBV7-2 CASTKTGPTDTQYF
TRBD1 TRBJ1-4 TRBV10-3 CAISDGTGDEKLFF
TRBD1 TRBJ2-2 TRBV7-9 CASKGTANTGELFF
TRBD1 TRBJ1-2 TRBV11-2 CASSLATGGDGYTF
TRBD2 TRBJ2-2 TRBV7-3 CASNPLGLAGGLNTGELFF
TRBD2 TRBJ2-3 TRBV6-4 CASSDSGLATDTQYF
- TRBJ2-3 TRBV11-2 CASRPRQSTSTDTQYF
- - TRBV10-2 CASRADSYEQYF
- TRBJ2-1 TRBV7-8 CASSLQAAYNEQFF
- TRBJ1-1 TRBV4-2 CASTQLGSNTEAFF
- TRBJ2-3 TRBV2 CASSGDPDTQYF
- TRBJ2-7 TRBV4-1 CASSEDRSPSYEQYF
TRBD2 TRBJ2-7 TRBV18 CASSPPRGKAGGYEQYF
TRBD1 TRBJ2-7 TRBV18 CASQRDRVDEQYF
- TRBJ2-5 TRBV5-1 CASSNREGETQYF
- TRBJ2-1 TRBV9 CASSVAGEVYNEQFF
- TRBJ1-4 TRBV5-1 CASSLDPSDEKLFF
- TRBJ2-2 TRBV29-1 CSVEGRVVGELFF
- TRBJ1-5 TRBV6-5 CASRPRRGQQPQHF
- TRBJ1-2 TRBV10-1 CASSGYRDGGYTF